Shown below are 7 T cell receptor beta chains from a single sample sequenced in a study of post-analysis software for immune sequencing data. These receptors' antigens are unknown. General observations from the study: There were five TRBV segments more frequent in patients than controls, and TRBV5-6, TRBV5-1 and TRBV20-1 were among them.

TCR beta cDNA libraries included unique molecular identifiers. TCRdb re-called the PCR reads with MiXCR, one entry per CDR3 protein. The sample includes under 900,000 distinct CDR3 sequences, approximately 57% seen only once; the top ten take approximately 4.5%. Sequenced material: blood. The receptors were sampled from a girl under 18 with multiple sclerosis.

The V and J genes are TRBV20-1 and TRBJ2-1; 9 bases are a match to TRBD1. Germline CDR1 and CDR2: DFQATT and SNEGSKA (reference sequence). The V and J ends lost 1 base and 7 bases, in that order; junction bases with no gene match: 5. CDR3 length: 14 residues. CDR3 amino acids: CSARAGTGWNEQFF. As DNA, the CDR3 is TGCAGTGCTAGAGCCGGGACAGGGTGGAATGAGCAGTTCTTC.

The chain combines TRBV4-2 with TRBJ2-2; D gene ambiguous. The germline CDR1 and CDR2 sequences are LGHNA and YNFKEQ. CDR3 length: 15 amino acids. V lost 0 bases, J lost 2 bases, and 7 bases lay in between. In DNA form, the CDR3 reads TGTGCCAGCAGCCAAGAGATAGTCAACACCGGGGAGCTGTTTTTT. This gives the protein CASSQEIVNTGELFF.

The V gene is TRBV7-2, the J gene TRBJ2-2; a weak D match, TRBD1 (6 bases). The CDR3 loop spans 13 amino acids. Between the trimmed V and J ends, which lost 5 bases and 5 bases, there was a span of 9 bases. CDR1 and CDR2 (germline): SGHTA, FQGNSA. The CDR3 coding sequence is TGTGCCAGCAGCACACAGGGAACCGGGGAGCTGTTTTTT. Its protein is CASSTQGTGELFF.

V is TRBV12-3 or TRBV12-4 and J is TRBJ1-5; the D is unclear. This CDR3 comprises 11 residues. With 4 bases removed from V and 15 bases from J, the gap between germline ends came to 13 bases. CDR3 amino acids: CASSSRGIGHF. DNA of the CDR3: TGTGCCAGCAGTTCCCGAGGCATCGGGCATTTT.

The V call is TRBV29-1, the J call TRBJ2-3; tentatively, D is TRBD2 (5 bases). Germline CDR1 SQVTM, CDR2 ANQGSEA. V dropped 1 base and J dropped 5 bases, with 10 bases sitting between them. This CDR3 is built from 13 residues. As DNA, the CDR3 is TGCAGCGTTGAAGTCATCGCGGGAGATACGCAGTATTTT. Translating gives CSVEVIAGDTQYF.

V and J are TRBV5-1 and TRBJ2-7; 11 bases align to TRBD2. CDR1 is SGHRS and CDR2 is YFSETQ in the germline V gene. The CDR3 is 18 residues long. After removal of 0 bases from V and 4 bases from J, the junction contained 12 bases not matched to a gene. The CDR3 region is CASSLGLAGGAGDYEQYF. The CDR3 coding sequence is TGCGCCAGCAGCTTGGGGCTAGCGGGGGGCGCAGGTGATTACGAGCAGTACTTC.

This chain links TRBV5-1 with TRBJ2-7; 9 nucleotides agree with TRBD1. The CDR3 has 15 residues. The germline gives CDR1 SGHRS, CDR2 YFSETQ. Trimming removed 6 bases from V and 1 base from J; junction bases left unmatched: 8. The CDR3 nucleotides are TGCGCCAGCAACAGAGGGGGGACAGGGTCCTACGAGCAGTACTTC. It yields the protein CASNRGGTGSYEQYF.